This entry concerns a single TCR beta chain. TCRdb ran MiXCR on the reads and lists one entry per CDR3 protein. This repertoire shows about 490,000 distinct CDR3 sequences, roughly 10% found once; its top ten account for roughly 10%. This sample stems from a study of T cell repertoires in cytomegalovirus infection. Sequenced material: PBMCs. This TCR came from a human donor in good health (CMV status not recorded). Some clones in this sample may be carry-over from other donors' samples.

The CDR3 region is CASSRTSSTDTQYF. The CDR3, as DNA: TGTGCCAGCAGCCGTACAAGTAGCACAGATACGCAGTATTTT. V usage is TRBV3-1 and J usage is TRBJ2-3; no reliable D call. V was trimmed by 4 bases and J by 0 bases, leaving 8 bases between them. The CDR3 totals 14 residues. From germline, CDR1 is LGHDT and CDR2 YNNKEL (reference sequence).